The source of this T cell receptor beta chain is a study of blood T cell repertoires in COVID-19. Overall study: Both acute and convalescent COVID-19 samples were obtained from the United States, Italy and Spain. PBMCs, B-cell-depleted T cells, or T cells were the source of the cDNA or gDNA that made up the material.

Per the original methods: Quantification of nucleated cells was approximated via reference gene primer amplification. Produced via immunoSEQ multiplex PCR; TCRdb's table is partial and in-frame only. V, J and clone size were drawn from that table, and D and trimming were deduced from the DNA. The sample shows about 240,000 clones, 70% to 90% of them seen only once. The CDR3 contains 13 residues. The V and J ends lost 6 bases and 6 bases respectively, with 14 bases between them. Germline V gene lookup returns CDR1 LNHDA and CDR2 SQIVND (reference sequence). This clone was recorded a few times. The chain has TRBV19 and TRBJ1-2, with D possibly being TRBD1 (6 bases). This sequence originates from a woman between 65 and 79 years old with active or convalescent COVID-19. Specimen: peripheral blood. CDR3 in amino acids: CASRERGLDGYTF. The CDR3 nucleotides are TGTGCCAGTAGGGAGAGGGGGTTGGATGGCTACACCTTC.